This TCR beta chain was captured by sequencing in a study of T cell responses to AZD1222 COVID-19 vaccine. In the study overall: Whether given at about 4 or about 12 weeks, second doses were pooled.

Some clones are missing from TCRdb's copy, which holds only in-frame ones; the method was immunoSEQ multiplex PCR. The sample lists 140,000 to 150,000 clones; approximately 88% were seen once. There are 14 residues in the CDR3. Trimming cost V 5 bases and J 1 base, with 12 bases left between them. Germline lookup yields CDR1 GTSNPN and CDR2 SVGIG (reference sequence). A note on this clone: Its specificity is unknown.

Whole-study findings and limits: Just five to seven people given AZD1222 tested seropositive at baseline. Close to half of all spike-specific TCRs reportedly target regions of the variants that are unmutated. All repertoire sampling was performed exclusively after the peak T cell response.

The TCR originated in an adult in good health. The J gene is TRBJ1-5, the V gene TRBV30; no clear D. The sequencing used peripheral blood, collected on day 0 of AZD1222 vaccination. Here the CDR3 DNA reads TGTGCCTGGGCCCACTTCATGAGCAATCAGCCCCAGCATTTT. This sequence encodes CAWAHFMSNQPQHF.